Following are 32 T cell receptor beta chains from one sample sequenced in a study of T cell responses to AZD1222 COVID-19 vaccine. Assay used: immunoSEQ multiplex PCR; TCRdb lists only in-frame clones, some missing. Here the sample spans about 130,000 clones, roughly 93% being singletons. The sequenced sample was peripheral blood, obtained 28 days after the second AZD1222 dose. The source of these receptors is an adult who received the AZD1222 COVID-19 vaccine.

This chain joins TRBV2 and TRBJ2-4; 9 bases map to TRBD1. There are 19 residues in the CDR3. Trimming cost V 4 bases and J 7 bases; bases outside gene matches: 20. The germline V gene has CDR1 SNHLY and CDR2 FYNNEI. This chain's CDR3 is CASSGTLRGPRTGVNIQYF. In DNA form, the CDR3 reads TGTGCCAGCAGTGGGACTCTTCGAGGTCCCCGGACAGGGGTGAACATTCAGTACTTC. The complete variable domain, with remaining parts taken from reference TRBV2 and TRBJ2-4, reads EPEVTQTPSHQVTQMGQEVILRCVPISNHLYFYWYRQILGQKVEFLVSFYNNEISEKSEIFDDQFSVERPDGSNFTLKIRSTKLEDSAMYFCASSGTLRGPRTGVNIQYFGAGTRLSVL.

V and J are TRBV19 and TRBJ2-1; 8 bases align to TRBD2. CDR1 and CDR2 from the germline V gene are LNHDA and SQIVND (reference sequence). V was clipped by 9 bases and J by 7 bases; unmatched bases: 14. There are 15 residues in the CDR3. The CDR3 sequence: CASRGGRGYLNEQFF. The CDR3 DNA follows: TGTGCCAGCCGGGGGGGTAGGGGCTATCTAAATGAGCAGTTCTTC.

The genes are TRBV5-1 and TRBJ1-3; 7 positions agree with TRBD1. Germline V gene sequence: CDR1 SGHRS, CDR2 YFSETQ. CDR3 length equals 15 residues. Trimming at V came to 8 bases and at J to 1 base, leaving 9 bases not matched to a gene. DNA of the CDR3: TGCGCCAGGATGGGACAGACGACTTCTGGAAACACCATATATTTT. It specifies CARMGQTTSGNTIYF.

The DNA of the CDR3 is TGTGCCAGCAGCCATTCAGGACAGGGAATTTCCTACGAGCAGTACTTC. It yields the protein CASSHSGQGISYEQYF. V is TRBV3-1 (or the pseudogene TRBV3-2) and J is TRBJ2-7; 8 positions agree with TRBD1. CDR1 and CDR2 from the germline V gene are LGHDT and YNNKEL (reference sequence). The trim removed 3 bases at V and 1 base at J, leaving 8 bases unmatched. The CDR3 contains 16 residues.

The chain joins TRBV30 to TRBJ2-1; TRBD1 aligns across 7 bases. CDR1 and CDR2 (germline): GTSNPN, SVGIG (reference sequence). CDR3 length: 14 amino acids. V lost 4 bases and J lost 3; bases outside the gene matches: 6. Here the CDR3 DNA reads TGTGCCTGGAAAGACAGGGCTTTCTACAATGAGCAGTTCTTC. Its translation: CAWKDRAFYNEQFF.

The J gene is TRBJ1-1, the V gene TRBV5-8; D call uncertain. V shed 4 bases and J shed 3 bases, with 13 bases lying between them. This CDR3 spans 14 amino acids. Germline V CDR1 and CDR2: SGHTS, YDEGEE. CDR3 DNA sequence: TGTGCCAGCAGCACCCCCCCGGAAGACACTGAAGCTTTCTTT. It is translated as CASSTPPEDTEAFF.

This sequence joins TRBV7-9 and TRBJ1-2; D gene unclear. V lost 4 bases to trimming and J lost 0 bases, with 6 bases between them. This CDR3 is built from 13 residues. Per the germline V gene, CDR1 is SEHNR and CDR2 is FQNEAQ (reference sequence). The CDR3 nucleotides are TGTGCCAGCAGCTGGCCAGCTAACTATGGCTACACCTTC. This codes for CASSWPANYGYTF.

The rearrangement uses TRBV2 and TRBJ1-5, with D possibly TRBD1 on 6 matching bases. CDR1 and CDR2 from the germline V gene are SNHLY and FYNNEI. CDR3 length equals 14 residues. Trimming shortened V by 4 bases and J by 1 base, and 8 bases separated the two germline ends. The DNA of the CDR3 is TGTGCCAGCAGTGTCCAGGGGAGCAATCAGCCCCAGCATTTT. It encodes CASSVQGSNQPQHF.

The chain carries TRBV5-6 and TRBJ1-5; weak D call: TRBD1 (6 bases). This CDR3 region has 13 residues. The V gene lost 4 bases and the J gene lost 6 bases, with 11 bases spanning the gap. Per germline, CDR1 SGHDT and CDR2 YYEEEE. The CDR3 reads CASSPQGFQPQHF. Written as DNA, the CDR3 is TGTGCCAGCAGCCCACAGGGTTTTCAGCCCCAGCATTTT.

The sample holds one count of this clone. The rearrangement joins TRBV11-3 to TRBJ2-3; D is undetermined. CDR3 length: 12 amino acids. The V and J ends lost 5 bases and 4 bases respectively, with 7 bases between them. Germline V CDR1 and CDR2: SGHNT, YENEEA. This CDR3 is CASSKGADTQYF. CDR3 sequence (DNA): TGTGCCAGCAGCAAAGGAGCAGATACGCAGTATTTT. The full variable domain, rest sourced from reference TRBV11-3 and TRBJ2-3, is EAGVVQSPRYKIIEKKQPVAFWCNPISGHNTLYWYLQNLGQGPELLIRYENEEAVDDSQLPKDRFSAERLKGVDSTLKIQPAELGDSAVYLCASSKGADTQYFGPGTRLTVL.

A single count supports this clone. The chain couples TRBV10-3 to TRBJ1-5; possibly TRBD1 for D (6 bases). Germline V gene data show CDR1 as ENHRY and CDR2 as SYGVKD. V was shortened by 6 bases and J by 5 bases, with 11 bases between the two germline ends. The length of the CDR3 is 13 residues. The CDR3 loop reads CAIRDRGDQPQHF. DNA for the CDR3: TGTGCCATCAGGGACAGAGGAGATCAGCCCCAGCATTTT.

This sequence joins TRBV6-2 or TRBV6-3 and TRBJ2-2, with TRBD2 identical over 10 bases. The CDR3 contains 18 residues. Germline trimming cut 2 bases from V and 1 base from J; bases unmatched to any gene: 7. CDR1 is MNHEY and CDR2 is SVGEGT in the germline V gene. The CDR3 region is CASSYLAGEILNTGELFF. The CDR3 DNA reads TGTGCCAGCAGTTACCTAGCGGGGGAAATACTGAACACCGGGGAGCTGTTTTTT.

V gene TRBV12-3 or TRBV12-4 combines with J gene TRBJ1-5; D call uncertain. Trimming cost V 3 bases and J 3 bases, with 3 bases left between them. The CDR3 totals 12 residues. Written as DNA, the CDR3 is TGTGCCAGCAGTTTCCTCAATCAGCCCCAGCATTTT. Translation gives CASSFLNQPQHF.

The chain carries TRBV5-1 and TRBJ2-7, with TRBD1 identical over 9 bases. V dropped 1 base and J dropped 3; count of bases not matched to a gene: 5. CDR3 length: 15 residues. The germline V gene encodes CDR1 SGHRS and CDR2 YFSETQ. The chain's CDR3 is CASSLSTGQGYEQYF. As DNA, the CDR3 is TGCGCCAGCAGCTTGTCTACGGGACAGGGCTACGAGCAGTACTTC.

V usage is TRBV6-6 and J usage is TRBJ1-2; D is perhaps TRBD1 (6 bases). V dropped 5 bases and J dropped 7 bases, with 29 bases sitting between them. Germline-derived CDR1 and CDR2 are MNHNY and SVGAGI (reference sequence). The CDR3 runs to 18 residues. Here the CDR3 reads CASSQIWRVGQPRGGYTF. CDR3 DNA: TGTGCCAGCAGTCAAATCTGGCGTGTGGGGCAGCCCAGGGGTGGCTACACCTTC.

The chain is built from TRBV2 and TRBJ2-1; D might be TRBD2 (7 bases). The CDR3 consists of 15 residues. Per the germline V gene, CDR1 is SNHLY and CDR2 is FYNNEI. The V gene lost 0 bases and the J gene lost 7 bases, with 13 bases spanning the gap. The DNA for the CDR3 is TGTGCCAGCAGTGAAGCGGGGGGGCCTGAAAATGAGCAGTTCTTC. It yields the protein CASSEAGGPENEQFF.

The J gene is TRBJ1-1, the V gene TRBV12-3 or TRBV12-4, with a weak D call TRBD1 (5 bases). This CDR3 is built from 13 residues. V lost 5 bases to trimming and J lost 4 bases, with 11 bases between them. CDR3 nucleotide sequence: TGTGCCAGCAGTCCGATCGGGGCCACTGAAGCTTTCTTT. Its translation is CASSPIGATEAFF.

Turning to this clone: A read error may produce the germline difference seen at one junction end. Here the CDR3 DNA reads TGTGCCACCAGTGACGCGATCGCAACGAACGCCGGGGAGCTGTTTTTT. It yields the protein CATSDAIATNAGELFF. The chain has TRBV24-1 and TRBJ2-2, with D uncertain. Germline CDR1 reads KGHDR; CDR2 reads SFDVKD. The CDR3 is made up of 16 amino acids.

The genes are TRBV14 and TRBJ2-7; the D gene is possibly TRBD1 (6 bases). The CDR3 consists of 14 residues. Germline CDR1 and CDR2: SGHDN and FVKESK. V lost 1 base and J 1 base, leaving 8 bases between the germline ends. The CDR3 sequence: CASSQVRGSYEQYF. Written as DNA, the CDR3 is TGTGCCAGCAGCCAAGTAAGGGGGTCCTACGAGCAGTACTTC.

V is TRBV7-2 and J is TRBJ2-5; 7 bases agree with TRBD1. V trimming: 6 bases; J trimming: 4 bases; junction bases outside the gene matches: 17. The CDR3 consists of 17 residues. Germline V gene sequence: CDR1 SGHTA, CDR2 FQGNSA. CDR3 residues: CASRDPGTVTYGETQYF. CDR3 nucleotide sequence: TGTGCCAGCAGAGACCCCGGGACAGTGACTTATGGAGAGACCCAGTACTTC.

V usage is TRBV7-9 and J usage is TRBJ2-7; TRBD2 matches 9 bases. CDR1 is SEHNR, CDR2 FQNEAQ, per germline (reference sequence). The CDR3 spans 15 residues. V dropped 4 bases and J dropped 5; count of bases not matched to a gene: 9. In DNA form, the CDR3 reads TGTGCCAGCAGCTCCGCGGGGGGGCCTTTTCACGAGCAGTACTTC. Protein: CASSSAGGPFHEQYF.

The chain employs TRBV5-1 and TRBJ1-2; unclear D gene. Trimming cost V 5 bases and J 6 bases, with 8 bases left between them. The CDR3 runs 11 residues. Looked up from germline, CDR1 is SGHRS and CDR2 is YFSETQ. Here the CDR3 reads CASRLEDGYTF. CDR3 coding DNA: TGCGCCAGCAGACTGGAAGATGGCTACACCTTC.

The genes are TRBV2 and TRBJ2-2, with D maybe TRBD1 (5 bases). CDR1 is SNHLY and CDR2 is FYNNEI in the germline V gene. Trimming took 9 bases from V and 7 from J, leaving 15 bases between them. This CDR3 comprises 13 residues. The CDR3 loop is CASGVSGHGELFF. CDR3 nucleotide sequence: TGTGCCAGTGGGGTCAGTGGACACGGGGAGCTGTTTTTT.

The V and J genes are TRBV30 and TRBJ2-6; 9 bases map to TRBD2. V lost 7 bases to trimming and J lost 2 bases; unmatched junction nucleotides: 12. Looked up from germline, CDR1 is GTSNPN and CDR2 is SVGIG (reference sequence). This CDR3 has 17 residues. CDR3 residues: CASPPGRGGTGANVLTF. DNA for the CDR3: TGTGCCTCCCCACCGGGGCGGGGGGGAACTGGGGCCAACGTCCTGACTTTC.

The chain links TRBV5-1 to TRBJ2-1; unclear D gene. Germline V gives CDR1 SGHRS, CDR2 YFSETQ. This CDR3 has 13 amino acids. V was shortened by 0 bases and J by 7 bases, with 8 bases between the two germline ends. The CDR3: CASSLGAFNEQFF. The DNA of the CDR3 is TGCGCCAGCAGCTTGGGGGCTTTTAATGAGCAGTTCTTC. Combining the CDR3 with reference TRBV5-1 and TRBJ2-1 gives the whole variable domain KAGVTQTPRYLIKTRGQQVTLSCSPISGHRSVSWYQQTPGQGLQFLFEYFSETQRNKGNFPGRFSGRQFSNSRSEMNVSTLELGDSALYLCASSLGAFNEQFFGPGTRLTVL.

CDR3 sequence: CASSLGGENTIYF. In DNA form, the CDR3 reads TGTGCCAGCAGTTTGGGGGGTGAAAACACCATATATTTT. This chain joins TRBV28 and TRBJ1-3, with D perhaps matching TRBD1 (5 bases). Germline CDR1 and CDR2: MDHEN and SYDVKM. Trimming took off 3 bases at V and 6 bases at J, with 9 bases between the two ends. The CDR3 runs 13 residues.

The chain recombines TRBV3-1 (or the pseudogene TRBV3-2) with TRBJ1-3; D perhaps matches TRBD1 (6 bases). CDR1 and CDR2 from the germline V gene are LGHDT and YNNKEL (reference sequence). The CDR3 is 12 residues long. The ends were cut back, 2 bases at V and 7 bases at J, with 6 bases in the middle. The CDR3 sequence is CASSQRGNTIYF. In DNA form, the CDR3 reads TGTGCCAGCAGCCAAAGGGGGAACACCATATATTTT.

The chain is built from TRBV13 and TRBJ2-7, with D possibly matching TRBD2 (6 bases). This CDR3 has 18 residues. Germline values: CDR1 PRHDT, CDR2 FYEKMQ (reference sequence). V lost 0 bases and J 2 bases, leaving 20 bases between the germline ends. Here the CDR3 DNA reads TGTGCCAGCAGCTTAGGCGATAGAGCCAACGGGAGAGCCTACGAGCAGTACTTC. It codes for CASSLGDRANGRAYEQYF.

V gene TRBV18 combines with J gene TRBJ1-5; the D is unclear. V was shortened by 2 bases and J by 5 bases, with 10 bases between the two germline ends. This CDR3 spans 14 amino acids. CDR1 and CDR2 from the germline V gene are KGHSH and LQKENI. The CDR3 DNA sequence: TGTGCCAGCTCACCATTATTTAACGATCAGCCCCAGCATTTT. It specifies CASSPLFNDQPQHF.

This chain links TRBV30 with TRBJ2-5; no firm D call. From germline, CDR1 is GTSNPN and CDR2 SVGIG (reference sequence). The V and J ends lost 0 bases and 4 bases respectively, with 6 bases between them. This CDR3 is built from 12 residues. The CDR3 sequence is CAWSVGPETQYF. The CDR3 DNA reads as TGTGCCTGGAGTGTAGGTCCAGAGACCCAGTACTTC.

This chain links TRBV2 with TRBJ1-5, with D possibly matching TRBD1 (6 bases). The germline gives CDR1 SNHLY, CDR2 FYNNEI. The CDR3 is 15 residues long. The germline V and J ends were trimmed by 3 bases and 4 bases, with 13 bases remaining between them. For the CDR3, the DNA is TGTGCCAGCAGTGAGGACAGACAGTCAAATCAGCCCCAGCATTTT. Protein product: CASSEDRQSNQPQHF.

This chain links TRBV6-1 with TRBJ2-7, with 11 bases lining up with TRBD1. The ends lost 3 bases at V and 3 bases at J; junction bases unmatched: 4. CDR1 MNHNS and CDR2 SASEGT come from the germline V gene. The CDR3 is 15 amino acids. The CDR3 loop is CASSDLGTGGYEQYF. CDR3 coding DNA: TGTGCCAGCAGTGATCTCGGGACAGGGGGCTACGAGCAGTACTTC.